The 25 T cell receptor beta chains below all came from one sample that was sequenced in a study of blood T cell repertoires in COVID-19. The table came from immunoSEQ multiplex PCR; TCRdb's copy has only in-frame clones and leaves some out. The sample has approximately 100,000 clones, 84% seen once. Sample: peripheral blood. These receptors originate from a man aged 55 to 70 with acute or convalescent COVID-19.

The CDR3 region has the DNA TGTGCCAGCAGTTTTAGGGACATTTCTGAAGCTTTCTTT. It encodes CASSFRDISEAFF. This chain uses TRBV6-2 or TRBV6-3 with TRBJ1-1, with D tentatively TRBD1 (6 bases). The CDR3 loop spans 13 amino acids. The germline CDR1 and CDR2 sequences are MNHEY and SVGEGT. The V gene lost 4 bases and the J gene lost 6 bases, with 12 bases spanning the gap.

This clone was detected once. The chain couples TRBV6-2 or TRBV6-3 to TRBJ2-1; TRBD2 matches at 7 bases. This CDR3 is built from 16 residues. The germline gives CDR1 MNHEY, CDR2 SVGEGT. V lost 4 bases to trimming and J lost 2 bases; unmatched junction nucleotides: 8. The CDR3 nucleotides read TGTGCCAGCAGTTTATATGGCGGGAGCCCCTACAATGAGCAGTTCTTC. Translation gives CASSLYGGSPYNEQFF.

The V gene is TRBV2, the J gene TRBJ1-1; D perhaps matches TRBD1 (5 bases). Germline V CDR1 and CDR2: SNHLY, FYNNEI. The CDR3 totals 14 residues. Trimming removed 6 bases at V and 2 bases at J, with 13 bases between. In nucleotides, the CDR3 is TGTGCCAGCAGGATTGACAGATATAACACTGAAGCTTTCTTT. As protein: CASRIDRYNTEAFF. The variable domain in full, completed from reference TRBV2 and TRBJ1-1, reads EPEVTQTPSHQVTQMGQEVILRCVPISNHLYFYWYRQILGQKVEFLVSFYNNEISEKSEIFDDQFSVERPDGSNFTLKIRSTKLEDSAMYFCASRIDRYNTEAFFGQGTRLTVV.

This clone was seen a single time. This chain links TRBV19 with TRBJ2-7; no clear D. Trimming removed 6 bases at V and 7 bases at J, with 16 bases between. This CDR3 region has 13 residues. The germline CDR1 and CDR2 sequences are LNHDA and SQIVND (reference sequence). The CDR3 nucleotides read TGTGCCAGTAGGCCAAACCCGCTTCGGGAGCAGTACTTC. This sequence encodes CASRPNPLREQYF.

The J gene is TRBJ1-6, the V gene TRBV11-3; D perhaps matches TRBD1 (6 bases). Germline CDR1 and CDR2: SGHNT and YENEEA. This CDR3 spans 17 amino acids. Deletions cut 5 bases from V and 8 bases from J, with 22 bases between. CDR3 nucleotide sequence: TGTGCCAGCAGCCCACCCGGGTTTGTACAGGGATATTCACCCCTCCACTTT. Encoded protein: CASSPPGFVQGYSPLHF.

The J gene is TRBJ1-2, the V gene TRBV5-4; TRBD1 agrees at 7 bases. The ends lost 5 bases at V and 7 bases at J; junction bases unmatched: 11. The length of the CDR3 is 14 residues. Germline values: CDR1 SGHNT, CDR2 YYREEE (reference sequence). CDR3 sequence: CASSMKEGAGGYTF. DNA of the CDR3: TGTGCCAGCAGTATGAAGGAGGGGGCAGGTGGCTACACCTTC. Filled out from reference TRBV5-4 and TRBJ1-2, the complete variable domain reads ETGVTQSPTHLIKTRGQQVTLRCSSQSGHNTVSWYQQALGQGPQFIFQYYREEENGRGNFPPRFSGLQFPNYSSELNVNALELDDSALYLCASSMKEGAGGYTFGSGTRLTVV.

The V and J genes are TRBV19 and TRBJ1-1, with a possible D match to TRBD1 (5 bases). V was shortened by 5 bases and J by 8 bases, with 15 bases between the two germline ends. Germline V lookup: CDR1 LNHDA, CDR2 SQIVND (reference sequence). This CDR3 contains 13 residues. CDR3 in amino acids: CASSPQGPVEAFF. CDR3 DNA: TGTGCCAGTAGTCCGCAGGGTCCGGTCGAAGCTTTCTTT.

The chain joins TRBV7-2 to TRBJ2-1; TRBD1 agrees at 12 bases. The germline V gene has CDR1 SGHTA and CDR2 FQGNSA. The CDR3 totals 16 residues. The ends lost 4 bases at V and 6 bases at J; junction bases unmatched: 7. The CDR3 nucleotides are TGTGCCAGCAGCTGGGACAGGGGGCGGATAGGCAATGAGCAGTTCTTC. Translated: CASSWDRGRIGNEQFF.

The genes are TRBV3-1 (or the pseudogene TRBV3-2) and TRBJ2-2; TRBD2 might be the D (6 bases). This CDR3 has 16 amino acids. Germline V gene data show CDR1 as LGHDT and CDR2 as YNNKEL (reference sequence). Trimming removed 1 base at V and 0 bases at J, with 9 bases between. Here the CDR3 reads CASSQVGGANTGELFF. The CDR3 region has the DNA TGTGCCAGCAGCCAAGTAGGCGGGGCGAACACCGGGGAGCTGTTTTTT.

This clone was detected once. The chain has TRBV18 and TRBJ1-1; no clear D. V lost 5 bases, J lost 1 base, and 8 bases lay in between. This CDR3 has 13 residues. Germline-derived CDR1 and CDR2 are KGHSH and LQKENI. This chain's CDR3 is CASSSTPNTEAFF. The CDR3 DNA is TGTGCCAGCTCATCGACACCGAACACTGAAGCTTTCTTT. Full variable domain (outside the CDR3, taken from reference TRBV18 and TRBJ1-1): NAGVMQNPRHLVRRRGQEARLRCSPMKGHSHVYWYRQLPEEGLKFMVYLQKENIIDESGMPKERFSAEFPKEGPSILRIQQVVRGDSAAYFCASSSTPNTEAFFGQGTRLTVV.

The rearrangement uses TRBV5-4 and TRBJ2-7; 14 bases match TRBD2. CDR1 is SGHNT, CDR2 YYREEE, per germline (reference sequence). This CDR3 region has 15 residues. V gave up 4 bases and J gave up 7 bases; unmatched junction bases: 7. The CDR3 loop is CASSLTSGRAEEQYF. Here the CDR3 DNA reads TGTGCCAGCAGCCTGACTAGCGGGAGGGCAGAAGAGCAGTACTTC.

CDR3 protein: CSGTGNYNEQFF. CDR3 nucleotide sequence: TGCAGCGGGACAGGGAACTACAATGAGCAGTTCTTC. V and J are TRBV29-1 and TRBJ2-1; 8 bases agree with TRBD1. Germline CDR1 and CDR2: SQVTM and ANQGSEA. The CDR3 length is 12 residues. V lost 7 bases, J lost 3 bases, and 2 bases stayed unmatched.

The chain recombines TRBV11-3 with TRBJ2-3; no clear D gene. Trimming removed 3 bases at V and 0 bases at J, with 7 bases between. This CDR3 comprises 14 residues. Germline V gene lookup returns CDR1 SGHNT and CDR2 YENEEA. The CDR3 sequence: CASSFLTSTDTQYF. The CDR3 DNA sequence: TGTGCCAGCAGCTTTTTGACTAGCACAGATACGCAGTATTTT.

The gene calls are TRBV7-8 and TRBJ1-2; perhaps TRBD1 as D (6 bases). Looked up from germline, CDR1 is SGHVS and CDR2 is FQNEAQ. This CDR3 spans 14 amino acids. Trimming pared 5 bases from V and 13 bases from J, leaving 23 bases between. CDR3 bases: TGTGCCAGCAGCGAGATAACAGGGATGTCGGACGGCACCTTC. Translation gives CASSEITGMSDGTF.

The chain employs TRBV19 and TRBJ2-5; weak D call: TRBD1 (6 bases). V lost 4 bases, J lost 2 bases, and 14 bases lay in between. Germline CDR1 and CDR2: LNHDA and SQIVND (reference sequence). CDR3 length equals 15 residues. The CDR3 region is CASSTPGHRQETQYF. DNA of the CDR3: TGTGCCAGTAGTACCCCGGGACACCGTCAAGAGACCCAGTACTTC. The whole variable domain, remainder taken from reference TRBV19 and TRBJ2-5, is DGGITQSPKYLFRKEGQNVTLSCEQNLNHDAMYWYRQDPGQGLRLIYYSQIVNDFQKGDIAEGYSVSREKKESFPLTVTSAQKNPTAFYLCASSTPGHRQETQYFGPGTRLLVL.

This chain uses TRBV6-1 with TRBJ2-3; no firm D call. Germline CDR1 and CDR2: MNHNS and SASEGT. V lost 3 bases and J 6 bases, leaving 10 bases between the germline ends. The CDR3 is 13 amino acids. The CDR3 nucleotides read TGTGCCAGCAGTGAGCGGCCACGGGATACGCAGTATTTT. Translation: CASSERPRDTQYF.

The rearrangement links TRBV24-1 to TRBJ1-1; tentatively, D is TRBD1 (5 bases). The CDR3 has 14 amino acids. Trimming shortened V by 5 bases and J by 0 bases, and 9 bases separated the two germline ends. Germline V gene data show CDR1 as KGHDR and CDR2 as SFDVKD. The chain's CDR3 is CATSGQGLNTEAFF. CDR3 nucleotide sequence: TGTGCCACCAGTGGCCAGGGCCTGAACACTGAAGCTTTCTTT.

Only one count was recorded for this clone. The V call is TRBV3-1 (or the pseudogene TRBV3-2), the J call TRBJ2-1, with D possibly TRBD2 on 6 matching bases. Trimming left V 2 bases short and J 9 bases short, with 8 bases between. CDR1 LGHDT and CDR2 YNNKEL come from the germline V gene (reference sequence). There are 12 residues in the CDR3. CDR3 sequence: CASSQSGVEQFF. CDR3 DNA sequence: TGTGCCAGCAGCCAATCGGGGGTTGAGCAGTTCTTC.

The chain couples TRBV5-5 to TRBJ1-1; 7 bases align to TRBD1. The CDR3 is made up of 14 amino acids. In germline, CDR1 is SGHKS, CDR2 YYEKEE (reference sequence). Germline trimming cut 4 bases from V and 1 base from J; bases unmatched to any gene: 4. The CDR3 loop reads CASSQGVENTEAFF. The CDR3 nucleotides read TGTGCCAGCAGCCAGGGGGTCGAGAACACTGAAGCTTTCTTT.

In regard to this clone: The same CDR3 is also encoded by other DNA sequences in this sample. The chain is built from TRBV5-1 and TRBJ2-3; D may be TRBD1 (6 bases). Germline values: CDR1 SGHRS, CDR2 YFSETQ. V was cut by 3 bases and J by 3 bases, with 14 bases left in between. CDR3 length: 15 residues. Written as DNA, the CDR3 is TGCGCCAGCAGCTCCCAGGGGAGTGGGACAGATACGCAGTATTTT. Its translation: CASSSQGSGTDTQYF.

This rearrangement joins TRBV6-5 to TRBJ1-1; no firm D call. The CDR3 totals 14 residues. V gave up 2 bases and J gave up 2 bases, with 9 bases separating them. Per the germline V gene, CDR1 is MNHEY and CDR2 is SVGAGI. The CDR3 here is CASSYVGVNTEAFF. For the CDR3, the DNA is TGTGCCAGCAGTTACGTCGGGGTAAACACTGAAGCTTTCTTT.

The chain joins TRBV7-8 to TRBJ2-7; 11 nucleotides line up with TRBD1. Germline values: CDR1 SGHVS, CDR2 FQNEAQ. The CDR3 is 16 residues long. V shed 4 bases, J shed 6 bases, and the junction held 11 bases outside the gene matches. CDR3 sequence: CASSSRDRGSAAEQYF. As DNA, the CDR3 is TGTGCCAGCAGCTCCCGGGACAGGGGGTCGGCCGCCGAGCAGTACTTC.

This CDR3 is CASSLRGEETQYF. For the CDR3, the DNA is TGTGCCAGCAGCTTAAGGGGCGAAGAGACCCAGTACTTC. This chain uses TRBV7-9 with TRBJ2-5; the D gene is possibly TRBD1 (5 bases). Trimming pared 2 bases from V and 3 bases from J, leaving 7 bases between. This CDR3 spans 13 amino acids. The germline V gene encodes CDR1 SEHNR and CDR2 FQNEAQ (reference sequence).

The chain couples TRBV6-1 to TRBJ2-2, with TRBD1 identical over 7 bases. CDR3 length: 15 amino acids. The trim removed 2 bases at V and 4 bases at J, leaving 4 bases unmatched. Germline CDR1 reads MNHNS; CDR2 reads SASEGT. DNA for the CDR3: TGTGCCAGCAGTGAATTGGCAGGGGGCACCGGGGAGCTGTTTTTT. It is translated as CASSELAGGTGELFF.

The V and J genes are TRBV14 and TRBJ2-5; no clear D gene. V was pared by 2 bases and J by 1 base, with 11 bases between. Germline V lookup: CDR1 SGHDN, CDR2 FVKESK. This CDR3 is built from 15 residues. CDR3 in DNA: TGTGCCAGCAGCCAAACCGGGTCCTTCCAAGAGACCCAGTACTTC. This sequence encodes CASSQTGSFQETQYF.